This T cell receptor beta chain was captured by sequencing in a study of blood T cell repertoires in COVID-19. Study-level information: Sources were T cells, B-cell-depleted T cells, or PBMCs; the material itself was cDNA or gDNA.

Data came from immunoSEQ multiplex PCR; TCRdb stores just in-frame clones and leaves some out. The sample includes under 300,000 clones, roughly 87% of them seen just once. This CDR3 comprises 14 residues. Trimming at V came to 4 bases and at J to 7 bases, leaving 8 bases not matched to a gene. The germline V gene has CDR1 SGHRS and CDR2 YFSETQ. The chain carries TRBV5-1 and TRBJ2-1, with TRBD1 identical over 7 bases. The TCR was taken from a woman under 40 with acute COVID-19. Material: PBMCs or T cells enriched from blood (not recorded which). The CDR3 bases are TGCGCCAGCAGCGGAACAGGGGCTACAAATGAGCAGTTCTTC. Its translation: CASSGTGATNEQFF.